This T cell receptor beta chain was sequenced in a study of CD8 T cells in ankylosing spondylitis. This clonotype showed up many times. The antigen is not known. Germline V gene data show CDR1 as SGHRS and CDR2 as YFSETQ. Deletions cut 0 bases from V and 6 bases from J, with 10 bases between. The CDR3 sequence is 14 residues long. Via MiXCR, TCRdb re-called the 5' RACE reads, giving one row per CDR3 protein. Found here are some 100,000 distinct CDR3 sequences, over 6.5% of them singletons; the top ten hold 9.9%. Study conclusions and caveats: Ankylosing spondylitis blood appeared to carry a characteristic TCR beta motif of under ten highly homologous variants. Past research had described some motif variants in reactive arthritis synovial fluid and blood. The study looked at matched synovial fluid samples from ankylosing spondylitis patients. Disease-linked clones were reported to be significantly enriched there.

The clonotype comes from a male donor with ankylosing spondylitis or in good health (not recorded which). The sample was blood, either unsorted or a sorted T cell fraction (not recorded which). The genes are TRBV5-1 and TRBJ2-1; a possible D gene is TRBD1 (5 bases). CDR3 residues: CASSLAGLSNEQFF. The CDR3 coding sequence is TGCGCCAGCAGCTTGGCAGGGCTCAGCAATGAGCAGTTCTTC.